The 4 T cell receptor beta chains in this list originate from one sample, sequenced in a study of blood T cell repertoires in COVID-19. Profiling relied on immunoSEQ multiplex PCR, and the TCRdb table lists in-frame clones only, not all of them. The data contain approximately 200,000 clones, 80% to 90% of them seen just once; the ten biggest clones take up about 4%. Sequencing was performed on PBMCs or T cells enriched from blood (not recorded which). The receptors were sampled from a woman in her twenties or thirties who had been exposed to COVID-19.

V gene TRBV5-1 combines with J gene TRBJ2-7, with a possible D match to TRBD2 (5 bases). V shed 2 bases and J shed 3 bases, with 9 bases lying between them. This CDR3 has 13 residues. From germline, CDR1 is SGHRS and CDR2 YFSETQ. CDR3 DNA sequence: TGCGCCAGCAGCTTTGAGGGAATCTACGAGCAGTACTTC. Amino acids: CASSFEGIYEQYF.

This clone appeared a single time. This rearrangement joins TRBV5-1 to TRBJ1-3; tentatively, D is TRBD1 (6 bases). The ends were cut back, 5 bases at V and 0 bases at J, with 9 bases in the middle. CDR1 is SGHRS, CDR2 YFSETQ, per germline. This CDR3 is 14 amino acids long. The CDR3 region is CASRTGLSGNTIYF. The DNA for the CDR3 is TGCGCCAGCAGGACAGGCCTCTCTGGAAACACCATATATTTT.

This clone was seen a handful of times. The chain uses TRBV7-8 and TRBJ1-1, with 11 nucleotides matching TRBD1. Germline trimming cut 5 bases from V and 4 bases from J; bases unmatched to any gene: 6. The germline gives CDR1 SGHVS, CDR2 FQNEAQ. The CDR3 is made up of 15 amino acids. The CDR3 region is CASSAGQGATTEAFF. As DNA, the CDR3 is TGTGCCAGCAGCGCAGGACAGGGGGCGACCACTGAAGCTTTCTTT. Full variable domain (rest looked up from reference TRBV7-8 and TRBJ1-1): GAGVSQSPRYKVAKRGQDVALRCDPISGHVSLFWYQQALGQGPEFLTYFQNEAQLDKSGLPSDRFFAERPEGSVSTLKIQRTQQEDSAVYLCASSAGQGATTEAFFGQGTRLTVV.

This chain links TRBV5-6 with TRBJ1-2; no definite D call. Per germline, CDR1 SGHDT and CDR2 YYEEEE. CDR3 length equals 13 residues. With 4 bases removed from V and 0 bases from J, the gap between germline ends came to 7 bases. The CDR3 is CASSPTSNYGYTF. In DNA, the CDR3 is TGTGCCAGCAGCCCGACATCTAACTATGGCTACACCTTC.